These T cell receptor beta chains were read from a single sample in a study of human versus mouse CDR3 diversity and MHC coevolution. Generated by immunoSEQ multiplex PCR, the TCRdb table keeps only in-frame clones and is missing some. This table holds 80,000 or so clones, 80% to 95% found once. Sequences were obtained from naive CD4+ T cells from blood. Receptors were obtained from a person aged 25 to 69 in good health. The CDR3 runs from the conserved cysteine through the conserved F or W. The order of the fields is CDR3 length, clone size, D gene, J gene, V gene, CDR3 protein, CDR3 DNA. The D gene is left open where the match is weak. Size is stated for part of the rows, as once, few or many counts, or as a class when the clone is expanded.

CDR3 length: 15; clone size: -; D gene: TRBD1; J gene: TRBJ1-5; V gene: TRBV7-9; CDR3 protein: CASSRQGAGNQPQHF; CDR3 DNA: TGTGCCAGCAGCCGTCAGGGGGCTGGCAATCAGCCCCAGCATTTT
CDR3 length: 15; clone size: -; D gene: TRBD1; J gene: TRBJ2-2; V gene: TRBV6-4; CDR3 protein: CASSRQGAGTGELFF; CDR3 DNA: TGTGCCAGCAGCCGACAGGGGGCCGGCACCGGGGAGCTGTTTTTT
CDR3 length: 14; clone size: -; D gene: -; J gene: TRBJ2-7; V gene: TRBV7-2; CDR3 protein: CASSLVLGSYEQYF; CDR3 DNA: TGTGCCAGCAGCTTAGTACTCGGGAGCTACGAGCAGTACTTC
CDR3 length: 14; clone size: -; D gene: TRBD1; J gene: TRBJ2-7; V gene: TRBV7-2; CDR3 protein: CASSSDRGDYEQYF; CDR3 DNA: TGTGCCAGCAGTTCTGACAGGGGGGATTACGAGCAGTACTTC
CDR3 length: 15; clone size: -; D gene: -; J gene: TRBJ1-5; V gene: TRBV19; CDR3 protein: CASSYRGGSNQPQHF; CDR3 DNA: TGTGCCAGTAGCTATAGAGGGGGAAGCAATCAGCCCCAGCATTTT
CDR3 length: 15; clone size: -; D gene: TRBD2; J gene: TRBJ2-7; V gene: TRBV7-9; CDR3 protein: CASSQGGLGVNEQYF; CDR3 DNA: TGTGCCAGCAGCCAAGGGGGACTAGGAGTTAACGAGCAGTACTTC
CDR3 length: 15; clone size: -; D gene: -; J gene: TRBJ1-4; V gene: TRBV11-2; CDR3 protein: CASSPSGGTNEKLFF; CDR3 DNA: TGTGCCAGCAGCCCCTCCGGGGGAACTAATGAAAAACTGTTTTTT
CDR3 length: 12; clone size: -; D gene: -; J gene: TRBJ2-1; V gene: TRBV6-1; CDR3 protein: CASSFRVGVVFF; CDR3 DNA: TGTGCCAGCAGCTTCAGGGTCGGAGTAGTGTTCTTC
CDR3 length: 14; clone size: -; D gene: -; J gene: TRBJ2-2; V gene: TRBV19; CDR3 protein: CASSSGQYTGELFF; CDR3 DNA: TGTGCCAGTAGTAGTGGACAGTACACCGGGGAGCTGTTTTTT
CDR3 length: 15; clone size: -; D gene: -; J gene: TRBJ2-3; V gene: TRBV10-3; CDR3 protein: CATRREDTSTDTQYF; CDR3 DNA: TGTGCCACCAGGAGGGAGGACACTAGCACAGATACGCAGTATTTT
CDR3 length: 14; clone size: few; D gene: -; J gene: TRBJ1-3; V gene: TRBV28; CDR3 protein: CGTGGGHSGNTIYF; CDR3 DNA: TGTGGTACCGGGGGAGGGCACTCTGGAAACACCATATATTTT
CDR3 length: 14; clone size: few; D gene: -; J gene: TRBJ1-4; V gene: TRBV5-4; CDR3 protein: CASSPGGTNEKLFF; CDR3 DNA: TGTGCCAGCAGCCCGGGAGGGACAAATGAAAAACTGTTTTTT
CDR3 length: 11; clone size: once; D gene: -; J gene: TRBJ2-1; V gene: TRBV28; CDR3 protein: CASSRGNEQFF; CDR3 DNA: TGTGCCAGCTCAAGGGGCAATGAGCAGTTCTTC